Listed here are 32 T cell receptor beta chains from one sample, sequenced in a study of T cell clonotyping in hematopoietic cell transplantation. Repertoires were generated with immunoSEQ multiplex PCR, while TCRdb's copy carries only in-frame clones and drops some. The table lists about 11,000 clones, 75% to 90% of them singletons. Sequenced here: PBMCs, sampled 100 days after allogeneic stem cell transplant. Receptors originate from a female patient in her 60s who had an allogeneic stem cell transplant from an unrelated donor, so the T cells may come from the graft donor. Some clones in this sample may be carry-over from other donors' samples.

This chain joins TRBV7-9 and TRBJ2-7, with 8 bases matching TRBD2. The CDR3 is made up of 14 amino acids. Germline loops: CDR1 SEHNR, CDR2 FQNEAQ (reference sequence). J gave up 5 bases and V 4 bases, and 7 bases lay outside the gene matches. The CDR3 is CASSSSGSVHEQYF. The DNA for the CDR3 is TGTGCCAGCAGCTCCAGCGGGAGTGTCCACGAGCAGTACTTC.

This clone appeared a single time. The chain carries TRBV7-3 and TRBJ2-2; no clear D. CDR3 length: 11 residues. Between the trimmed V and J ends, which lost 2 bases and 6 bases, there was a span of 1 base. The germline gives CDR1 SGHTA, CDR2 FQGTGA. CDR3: CASSLSGELFF. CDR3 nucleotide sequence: TGTGCCAGCAGCTTATCCGGGGAGCTGTTTTTT.

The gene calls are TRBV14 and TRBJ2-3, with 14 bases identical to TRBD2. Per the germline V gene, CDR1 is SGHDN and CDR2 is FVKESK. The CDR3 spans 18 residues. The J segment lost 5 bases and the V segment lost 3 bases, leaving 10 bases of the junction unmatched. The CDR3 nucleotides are TGTGCCAGCAGCCAGGGACTAGCGGGAGATGGTGGGCGAGATACGCAGTATTTT. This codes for CASSQGLAGDGGRDTQYF.

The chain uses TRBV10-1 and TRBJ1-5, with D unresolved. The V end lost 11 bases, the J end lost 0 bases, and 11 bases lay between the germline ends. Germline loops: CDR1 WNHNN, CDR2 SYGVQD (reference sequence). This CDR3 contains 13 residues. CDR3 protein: CARKVDSNQPQHF. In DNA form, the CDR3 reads TGCGCCCGCAAGGTGGATAGCAATCAGCCCCAGCATTTT.

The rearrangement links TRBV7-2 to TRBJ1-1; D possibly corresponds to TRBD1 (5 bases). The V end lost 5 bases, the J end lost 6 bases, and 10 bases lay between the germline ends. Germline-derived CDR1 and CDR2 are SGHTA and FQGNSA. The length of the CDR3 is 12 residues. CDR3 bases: TGTGCCAGCAGCCCAGGGTGGCCTGAAGCTTTCTTT. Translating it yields CASSPGWPEAFF. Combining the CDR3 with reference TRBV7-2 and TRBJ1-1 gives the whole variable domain GAGVSQSPSNKVTEKGKDVELRCDPISGHTALYWYRQSLGQGLEFLIYFQGNSAPDKSGLPSDRFSAERTGGSVSTLTIQRTQQEDSAVYLCASSPGWPEAFFGQGTRLTVV.

CDR3 sequence reads: CASSPRTGGQEKLFF. As DNA, the CDR3 is TGTGCCAGCAGTCCCCGGACAGGCGGGCAGGAAAAACTGTTTTTT. This chain uses TRBV28 with TRBJ1-4, with TRBD1 matching over 7 bases. Germline-derived CDR1 and CDR2 are MDHEN and SYDVKM. Unmatched junction bases numbered 11, after V lost 5 bases and J lost 8 bases. The CDR3 runs 15 residues.

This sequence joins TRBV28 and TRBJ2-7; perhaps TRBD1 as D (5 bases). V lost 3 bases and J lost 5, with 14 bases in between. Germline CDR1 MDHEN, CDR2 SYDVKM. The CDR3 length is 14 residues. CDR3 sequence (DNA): TGTGCCAGCAGTTTTGTCAGGGAAGTCCACGAGCAGTACTTC. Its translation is CASSFVREVHEQYF.

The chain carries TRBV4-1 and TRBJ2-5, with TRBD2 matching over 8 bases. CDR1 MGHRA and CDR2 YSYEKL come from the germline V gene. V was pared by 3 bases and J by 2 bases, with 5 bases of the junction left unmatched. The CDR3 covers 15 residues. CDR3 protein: CASSHQTSVQETQYF. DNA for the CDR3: TGCGCCAGCAGCCATCAGACTAGCGTACAAGAGACCCAGTACTTC.

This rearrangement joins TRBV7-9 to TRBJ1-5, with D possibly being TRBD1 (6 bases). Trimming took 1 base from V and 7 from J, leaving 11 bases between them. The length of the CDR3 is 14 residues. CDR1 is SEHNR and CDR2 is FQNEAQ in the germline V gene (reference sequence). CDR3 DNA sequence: TGTGCCAGCAGCTTAGAGGGGGAATGGCAGCCCCAGCATTTT. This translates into CASSLEGEWQPQHF.

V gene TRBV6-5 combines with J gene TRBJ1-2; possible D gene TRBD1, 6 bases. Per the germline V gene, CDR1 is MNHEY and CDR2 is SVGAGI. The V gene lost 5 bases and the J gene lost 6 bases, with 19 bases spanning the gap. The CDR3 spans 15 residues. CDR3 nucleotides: TGTGCCAGCAGTCCTACCTGGACAGCACAGGATGGCTACACCTTC. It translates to CASSPTWTAQDGYTF.

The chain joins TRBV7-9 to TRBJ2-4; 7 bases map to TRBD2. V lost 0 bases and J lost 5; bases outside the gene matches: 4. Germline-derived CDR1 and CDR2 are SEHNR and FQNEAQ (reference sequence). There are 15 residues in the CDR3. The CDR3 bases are TGTGCCAGCAGCTTAGCGGGAGGGCCGCAAAACATTCAGTACTTC. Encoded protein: CASSLAGGPQNIQYF.

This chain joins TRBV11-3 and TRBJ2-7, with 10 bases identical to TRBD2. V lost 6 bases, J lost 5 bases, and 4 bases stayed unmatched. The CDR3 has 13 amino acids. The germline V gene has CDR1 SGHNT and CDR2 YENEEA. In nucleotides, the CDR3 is TGTGCCAGCAGGGCTAGCGGGAGCGACGAGCAGTACTTC. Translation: CASRASGSDEQYF.

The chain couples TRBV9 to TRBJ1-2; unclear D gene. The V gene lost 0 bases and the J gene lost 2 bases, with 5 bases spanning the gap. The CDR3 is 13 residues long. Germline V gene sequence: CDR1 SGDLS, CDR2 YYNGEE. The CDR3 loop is CASSVVGNYGYTF. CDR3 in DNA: TGTGCCAGCAGCGTAGTGGGGAACTATGGCTACACCTTC.

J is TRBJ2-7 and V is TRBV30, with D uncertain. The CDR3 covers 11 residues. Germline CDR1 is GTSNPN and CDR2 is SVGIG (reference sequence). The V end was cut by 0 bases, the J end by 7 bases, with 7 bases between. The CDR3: CAWSVLREQYF. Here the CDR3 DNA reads TGTGCCTGGAGTGTACTAAGGGAGCAGTACTTC.

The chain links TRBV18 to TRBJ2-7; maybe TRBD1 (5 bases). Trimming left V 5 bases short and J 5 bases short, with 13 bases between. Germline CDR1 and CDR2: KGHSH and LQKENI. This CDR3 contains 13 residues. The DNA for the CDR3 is TGTGCCAGCTCAATCCTCCTAGGGGACGAGCAGTACTTC. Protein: CASSILLGDEQYF. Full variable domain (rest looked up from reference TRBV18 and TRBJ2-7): NAGVMQNPRHLVRRRGQEARLRCSPMKGHSHVYWYRQLPEEGLKFMVYLQKENIIDESGMPKERFSAEFPKEGPSILRIQQVVRGDSAAYFCASSILLGDEQYFGPGTRLTVT.

Here the CDR3 reads CASMDMGANTGELFF. In DNA, the CDR3 is TGTGCCAGTATGGACATGGGCGCGAACACCGGGGAGCTGTTTTTT. The chain carries TRBV19 and TRBJ2-2; TRBD1 is a possible D gene (5 bases). V lost 7 bases and J lost 0, with 12 bases in between. The CDR3 is made up of 15 amino acids. Germline loops: CDR1 LNHDA, CDR2 SQIVND (reference sequence).

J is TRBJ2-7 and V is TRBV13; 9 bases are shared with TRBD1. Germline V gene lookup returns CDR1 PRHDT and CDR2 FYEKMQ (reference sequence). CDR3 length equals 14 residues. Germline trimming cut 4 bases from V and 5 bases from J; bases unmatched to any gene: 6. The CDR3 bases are TGTGCCAGCAGCTCCCGGGACAGGGTCAACGAGCAGTACTTC. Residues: CASSSRDRVNEQYF.

The CDR3: CATTSGNTGELFF. As DNA, the CDR3 is TGTGCCACCACTAGCGGAAACACCGGGGAGCTGTTTTTT. V usage is TRBV9 and J usage is TRBJ2-2; 8 positions match TRBD2. Germline assignment: CDR1 SGDLS and CDR2 YYNGEE. V dropped 9 bases and J dropped 2; count of bases not matched to a gene: 3. The CDR3 length is 13 residues.

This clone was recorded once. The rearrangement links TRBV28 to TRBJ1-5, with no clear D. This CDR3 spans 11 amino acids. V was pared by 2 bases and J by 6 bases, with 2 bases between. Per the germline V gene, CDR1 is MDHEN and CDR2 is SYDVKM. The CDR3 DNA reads TGTGCCAGCAGTTTAACTCAGCCCCAGCATTTT. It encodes CASSLTQPQHF.

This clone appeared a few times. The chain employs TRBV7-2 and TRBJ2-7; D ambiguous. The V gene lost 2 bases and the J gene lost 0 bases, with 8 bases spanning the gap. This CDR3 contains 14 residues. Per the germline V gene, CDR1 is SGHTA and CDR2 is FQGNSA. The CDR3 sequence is CASSLYDTSYEQYF. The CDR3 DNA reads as TGTGCCAGCAGCTTATACGACACCTCCTACGAGCAGTACTTC.

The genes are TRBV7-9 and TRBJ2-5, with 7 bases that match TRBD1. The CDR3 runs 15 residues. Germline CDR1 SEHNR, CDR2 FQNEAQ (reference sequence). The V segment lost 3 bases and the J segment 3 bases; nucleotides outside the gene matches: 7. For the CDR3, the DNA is TGTGCCAGCAGCTTCCGGGACAGCGCGGAAGAGACCCAGTACTTC. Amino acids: CASSFRDSAEETQYF.

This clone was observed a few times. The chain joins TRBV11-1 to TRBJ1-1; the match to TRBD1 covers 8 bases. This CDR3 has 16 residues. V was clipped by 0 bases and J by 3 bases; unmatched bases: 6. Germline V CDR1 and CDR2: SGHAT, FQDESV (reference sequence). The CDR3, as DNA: TGTGCCAGCAGCTTAGCGGACAGGGTTGGGGACACTGAAGCTTTCTTT. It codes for CASSLADRVGDTEAFF. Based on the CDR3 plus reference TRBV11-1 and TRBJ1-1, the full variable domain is EAEVAQSPRYKITEKSQAVAFWCDPISGHATLYWYRQILGQGPELLVQFQDESVVDDSQLPKDRFSAERLKGVDSTLKIQPAELGDSAMYLCASSLADRVGDTEAFFGQGTRLTVV.

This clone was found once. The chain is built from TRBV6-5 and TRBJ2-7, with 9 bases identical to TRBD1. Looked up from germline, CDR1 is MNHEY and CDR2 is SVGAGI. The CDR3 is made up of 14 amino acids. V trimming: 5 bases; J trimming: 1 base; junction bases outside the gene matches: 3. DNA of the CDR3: TGTGCCAGCAGTCCGGGACAGGGATCCTACGAGCAGTACTTC. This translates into CASSPGQGSYEQYF.

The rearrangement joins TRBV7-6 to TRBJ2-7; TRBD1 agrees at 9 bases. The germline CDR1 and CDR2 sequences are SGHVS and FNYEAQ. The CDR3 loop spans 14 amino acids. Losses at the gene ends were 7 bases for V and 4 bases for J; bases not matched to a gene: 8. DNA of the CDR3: TGTGCCAGCATCCCAGGGACAGGGACATACGAGCAGTACTTC. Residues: CASIPGTGTYEQYF.

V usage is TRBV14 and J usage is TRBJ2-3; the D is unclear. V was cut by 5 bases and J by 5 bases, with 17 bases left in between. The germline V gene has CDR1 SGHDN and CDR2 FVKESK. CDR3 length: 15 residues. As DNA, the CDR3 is TGTGCCAGCAGCGATGGGGTCTCCGTGATAGATACGCAGTATTTT. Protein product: CASSDGVSVIDTQYF.

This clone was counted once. This chain's CDR3 is CASSYNSLGRDIQYF. The DNA of the CDR3 is TGTGCCAGCAGTTACAACAGCCTAGGGAGGGACATTCAGTACTTC. The chain combines TRBV6-5 with TRBJ2-4; TRBD2 matches at 7 bases. This CDR3 region has 15 residues. V shed 2 bases and J 8 bases; nucleotides not matched to a gene: 9. The germline V gene has CDR1 MNHEY and CDR2 SVGAGI.

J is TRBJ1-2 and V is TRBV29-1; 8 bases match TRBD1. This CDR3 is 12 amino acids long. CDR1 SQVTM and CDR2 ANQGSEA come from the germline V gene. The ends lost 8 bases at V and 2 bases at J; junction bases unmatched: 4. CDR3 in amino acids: CSTDRENYGYTF. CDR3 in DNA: TGCAGCACGGACAGGGAGAACTATGGCTACACCTTC.

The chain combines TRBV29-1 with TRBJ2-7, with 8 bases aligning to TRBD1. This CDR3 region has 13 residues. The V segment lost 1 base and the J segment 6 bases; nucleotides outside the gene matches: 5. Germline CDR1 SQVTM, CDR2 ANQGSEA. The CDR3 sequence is CSVEAPTGVEQYF. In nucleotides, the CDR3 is TGCAGCGTTGAAGCCCCGACAGGGGTCGAGCAGTACTTC.

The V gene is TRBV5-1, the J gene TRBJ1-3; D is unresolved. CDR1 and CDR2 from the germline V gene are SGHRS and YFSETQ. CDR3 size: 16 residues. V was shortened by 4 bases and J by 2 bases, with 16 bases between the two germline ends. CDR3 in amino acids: CASSPGAGSAGNTIYF. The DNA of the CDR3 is TGCGCCAGCAGCCCTGGAGCGGGCAGCGCTGGAAACACCATATATTTT. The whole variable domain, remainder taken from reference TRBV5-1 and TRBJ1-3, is KAGVTQTPRYLIKTRGQQVTLSCSPISGHRSVSWYQQTPGQGLQFLFEYFSETQRNKGNFPGRFSGRQFSNSRSEMNVSTLELGDSALYLCASSPGAGSAGNTIYFGEGSWLTVV.

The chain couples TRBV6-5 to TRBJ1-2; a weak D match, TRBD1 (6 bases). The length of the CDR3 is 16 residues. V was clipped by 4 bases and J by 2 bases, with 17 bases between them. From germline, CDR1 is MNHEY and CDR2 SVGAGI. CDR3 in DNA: TGTGCCAGCAGTTTCCCGACAGGTCCTTCCAACTATGGCTACACCTTC. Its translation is CASSFPTGPSNYGYTF.

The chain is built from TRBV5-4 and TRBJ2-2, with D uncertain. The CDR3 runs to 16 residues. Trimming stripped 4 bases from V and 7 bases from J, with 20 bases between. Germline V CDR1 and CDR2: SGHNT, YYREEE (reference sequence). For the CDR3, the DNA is TGTGCCAGCAGCCCGAACGTGTTTTCCCGCCTCGGGGAGCTGTTTTTT. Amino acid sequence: CASSPNVFSRLGELFF.

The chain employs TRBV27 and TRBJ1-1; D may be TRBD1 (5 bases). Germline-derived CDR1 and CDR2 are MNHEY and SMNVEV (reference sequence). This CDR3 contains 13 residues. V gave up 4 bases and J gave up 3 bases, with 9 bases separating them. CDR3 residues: CASSSGLHTEAFF. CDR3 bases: TGTGCCAGCAGTTCGGGACTCCACACTGAAGCTTTCTTT.